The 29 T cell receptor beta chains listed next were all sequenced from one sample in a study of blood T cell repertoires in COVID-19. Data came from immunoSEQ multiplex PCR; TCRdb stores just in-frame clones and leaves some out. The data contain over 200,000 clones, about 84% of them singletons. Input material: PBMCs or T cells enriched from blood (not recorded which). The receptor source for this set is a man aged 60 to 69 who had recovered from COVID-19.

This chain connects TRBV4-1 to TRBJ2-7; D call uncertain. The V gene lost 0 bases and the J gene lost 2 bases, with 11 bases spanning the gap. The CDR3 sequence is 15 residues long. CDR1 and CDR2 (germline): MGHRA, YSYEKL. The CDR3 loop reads CASSQDPTLTYEQYF. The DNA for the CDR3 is TGCGCCAGCAGCCAAGATCCCACTTTAACCTACGAGCAGTACTTC.

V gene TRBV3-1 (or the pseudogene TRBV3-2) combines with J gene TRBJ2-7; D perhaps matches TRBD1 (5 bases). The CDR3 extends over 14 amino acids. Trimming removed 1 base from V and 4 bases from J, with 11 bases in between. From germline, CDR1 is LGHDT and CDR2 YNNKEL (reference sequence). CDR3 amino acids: CASSQGTDRYEQYF. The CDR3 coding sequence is TGTGCCAGCAGCCAAGGCACAGACAGATACGAGCAGTACTTC.

Written as DNA, the CDR3 is TGTGCCAGCAGCCGGACTATCAACCAGCCCCAGCATTTT. Its protein product is CASSRTINQPQHF. The J gene is TRBJ1-5, the V gene TRBV11-2; D is unresolved. The CDR3 is made up of 13 amino acids. Germline CDR1 reads SGHAT; CDR2 reads FQNNGV. Trimming cost V 5 bases and J 7 bases, with 12 bases left between them.

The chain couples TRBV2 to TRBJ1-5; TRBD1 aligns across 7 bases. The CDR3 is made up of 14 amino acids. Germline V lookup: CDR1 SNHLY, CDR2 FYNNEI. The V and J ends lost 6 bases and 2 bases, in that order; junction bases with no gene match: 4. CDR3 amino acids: CASRAGTGNQPQHF. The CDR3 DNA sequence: TGTGCCAGCAGGGCCGGGACAGGCAATCAGCCCCAGCATTTT.

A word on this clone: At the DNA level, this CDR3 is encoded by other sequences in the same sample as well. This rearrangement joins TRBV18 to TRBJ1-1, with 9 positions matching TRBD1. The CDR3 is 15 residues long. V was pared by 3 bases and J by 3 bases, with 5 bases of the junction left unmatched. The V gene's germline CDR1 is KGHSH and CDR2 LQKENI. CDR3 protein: CASSPGQGRDTEAFF. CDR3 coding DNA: TGTGCCAGCTCACCTGGACAGGGGAGGGACACTGAAGCTTTCTTT.

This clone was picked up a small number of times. CDR3 sequence: CASSRESPRRVTEAFF. The CDR3 nucleotides are TGTGCCAGCTCACGGGAGAGTCCACGAAGGGTCACTGAAGCTTTCTTT. This rearrangement joins TRBV18 to TRBJ1-1; D unclear. The ends were cut back, 4 bases at V and 4 bases at J, with 19 bases in the middle. CDR3 size: 16 residues. Per the germline V gene, CDR1 is KGHSH and CDR2 is LQKENI.

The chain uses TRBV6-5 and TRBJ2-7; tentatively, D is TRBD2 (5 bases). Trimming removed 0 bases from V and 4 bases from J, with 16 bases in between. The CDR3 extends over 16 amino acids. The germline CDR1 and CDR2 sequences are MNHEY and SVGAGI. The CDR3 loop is CASSYSGVSTGYEQYF. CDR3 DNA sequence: TGTGCCAGCAGTTACTCCGGGGTTTCTACTGGGTACGAGCAGTACTTC.

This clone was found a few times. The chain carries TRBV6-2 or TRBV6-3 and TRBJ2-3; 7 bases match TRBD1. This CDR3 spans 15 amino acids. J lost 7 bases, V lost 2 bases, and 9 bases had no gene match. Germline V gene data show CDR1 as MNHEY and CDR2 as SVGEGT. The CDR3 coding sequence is TGTGCCAGCAGTTACGGGTCTTGGGACAGCAATACGCAGTATTTT. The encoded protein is CASSYGSWDSNTQYF.

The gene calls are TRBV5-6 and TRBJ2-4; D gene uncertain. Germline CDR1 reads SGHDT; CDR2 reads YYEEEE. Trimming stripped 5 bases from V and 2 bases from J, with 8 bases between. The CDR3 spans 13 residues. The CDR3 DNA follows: TGTGCCAGCAGTGCAGTTCCCAAAAACATTCAGTACTTC. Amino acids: CASSAVPKNIQYF.

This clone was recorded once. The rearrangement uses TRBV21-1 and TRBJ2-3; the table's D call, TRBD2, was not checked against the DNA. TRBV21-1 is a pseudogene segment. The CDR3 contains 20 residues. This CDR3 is CASSKVRAGGRRNRTDTQYF. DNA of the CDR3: TGTGCCAGCAGCAAAGTTAGGGCGGGGGGCCGACGAAACCGCACAGATACGCAGTATTTT.

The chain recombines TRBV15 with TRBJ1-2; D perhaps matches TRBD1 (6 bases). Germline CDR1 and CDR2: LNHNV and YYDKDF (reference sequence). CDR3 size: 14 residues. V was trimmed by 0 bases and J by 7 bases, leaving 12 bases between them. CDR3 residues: CATSRDRGTPGYTF. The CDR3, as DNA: TGTGCCACCAGCAGAGACAGGGGAACGCCTGGCTACACCTTC.

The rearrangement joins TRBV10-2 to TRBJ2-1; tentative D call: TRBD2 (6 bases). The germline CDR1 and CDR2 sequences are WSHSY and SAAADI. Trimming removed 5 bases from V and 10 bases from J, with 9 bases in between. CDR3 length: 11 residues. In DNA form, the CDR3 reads TGCGCCAGCAGTATCGCGGGGGAGCAGTTCTTC. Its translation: CASSIAGEQFF.

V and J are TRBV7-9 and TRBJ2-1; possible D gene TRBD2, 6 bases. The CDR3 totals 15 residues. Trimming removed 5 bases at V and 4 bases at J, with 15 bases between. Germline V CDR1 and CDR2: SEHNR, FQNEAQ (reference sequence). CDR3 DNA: TGTGCCAGCAGCCCGGGAGTATTCCGATACAATGAGCAGTTCTTC. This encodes CASSPGVFRYNEQFF.

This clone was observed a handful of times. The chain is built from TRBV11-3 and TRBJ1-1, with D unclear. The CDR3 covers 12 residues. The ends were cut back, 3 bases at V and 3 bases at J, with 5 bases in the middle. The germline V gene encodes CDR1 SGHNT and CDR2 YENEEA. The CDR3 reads CASSLRDTEAFF. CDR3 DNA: TGTGCCAGCAGCTTGCGGGACACTGAAGCTTTCTTT. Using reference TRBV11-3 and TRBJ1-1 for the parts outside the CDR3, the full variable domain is EAGVVQSPRYKIIEKKQPVAFWCNPISGHNTLYWYLQNLGQGPELLIRYENEEAVDDSQLPKDRFSAERLKGVDSTLKIQPAELGDSAVYLCASSLRDTEAFFGQGTRLTVV.

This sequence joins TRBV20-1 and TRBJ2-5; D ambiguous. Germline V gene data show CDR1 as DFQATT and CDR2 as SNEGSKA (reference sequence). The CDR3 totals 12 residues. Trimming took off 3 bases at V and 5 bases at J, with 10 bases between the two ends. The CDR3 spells CSASKTEETQYF. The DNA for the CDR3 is TGCAGTGCTAGTAAAACGGAGGAGACCCAGTACTTC.

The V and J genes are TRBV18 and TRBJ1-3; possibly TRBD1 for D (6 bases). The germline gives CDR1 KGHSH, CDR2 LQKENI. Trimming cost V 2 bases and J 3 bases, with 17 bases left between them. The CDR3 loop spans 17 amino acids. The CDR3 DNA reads TGTGCCAGCTCACCAGACACCGGACAGTTGCGTGGAAACACCATATATTTT. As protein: CASSPDTGQLRGNTIYF.

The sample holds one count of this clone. Here the CDR3 reads CASRRGLAGGPDEQFF. The CDR3 DNA reads as TGTGCCAGCAGGCGGGGACTAGCGGGGGGGCCGGATGAGCAGTTCTTC. This rearrangement joins TRBV27 to TRBJ2-1; 16 bases align to TRBD2. Germline loops: CDR1 MNHEY, CDR2 SMNVEV (reference sequence). Trimming removed 6 bases from V and 8 bases from J; junction bases left unmatched: 7. This CDR3 region has 16 residues.

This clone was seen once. For the CDR3, the DNA is TGTGCCAGCAGTTCCCGACAGGGGGGCAATTCACCCCTCCACTTT. Amino acids: CASSSRQGGNSPLHF. The chain carries TRBV27 and TRBJ1-6; 9 bases line up with TRBD1. CDR1 is MNHEY, CDR2 SMNVEV, per germline (reference sequence). The CDR3 length is 15 residues. V lost 4 bases to trimming and J lost 7 bases; unmatched junction nucleotides: 5.

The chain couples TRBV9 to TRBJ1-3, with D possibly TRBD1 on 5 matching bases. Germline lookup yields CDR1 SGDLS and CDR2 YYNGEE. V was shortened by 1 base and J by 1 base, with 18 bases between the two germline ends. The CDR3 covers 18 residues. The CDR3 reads CASSVRIPAGKSGNTIYF. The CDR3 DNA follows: TGTGCCAGCAGCGTAAGAATTCCGGCAGGGAAATCTGGAAACACCATATATTTT.

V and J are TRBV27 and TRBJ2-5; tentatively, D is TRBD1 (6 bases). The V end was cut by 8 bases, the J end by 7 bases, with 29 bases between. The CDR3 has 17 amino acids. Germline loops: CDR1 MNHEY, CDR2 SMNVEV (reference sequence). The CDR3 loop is CASHPGMGQKRAGTQYF. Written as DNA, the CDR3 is TGTGCCAGCCACCCTGGGATGGGACAAAAACGCGCCGGGACCCAGTACTTC.

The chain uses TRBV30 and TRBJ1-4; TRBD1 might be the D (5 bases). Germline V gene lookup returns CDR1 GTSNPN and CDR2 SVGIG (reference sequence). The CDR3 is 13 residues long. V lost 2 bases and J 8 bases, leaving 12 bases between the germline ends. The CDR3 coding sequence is TGTGCCTGGAGTCCAAGGGGAGGAGAAAAACTGTTTTTT. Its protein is CAWSPRGGEKLFF. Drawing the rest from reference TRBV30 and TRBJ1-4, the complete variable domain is SQTIHQWPATLVQPVGSPLSLECTVEGTSNPNLYWYRQAAGRGLQLLFYSVGIGQISSEVPQNLSASRPQDRQFILSSKKLLLSDSGFYLCAWSPRGGEKLFFGSGTQLSVL.

For the CDR3, the DNA is TGCGCCAGCAGCCAGACTAGCGCCGCCTCGTCCTACGAGCAGTACTTC. This gives the protein CASSQTSAASSYEQYF. The rearrangement joins TRBV4-3 to TRBJ2-7; 8 nucleotides line up with TRBD2. The germline V gene has CDR1 LGHNA and CDR2 YSLEER. CDR3 length: 16 residues. Trimming cost V 3 bases and J 1 base; bases outside gene matches: 8.

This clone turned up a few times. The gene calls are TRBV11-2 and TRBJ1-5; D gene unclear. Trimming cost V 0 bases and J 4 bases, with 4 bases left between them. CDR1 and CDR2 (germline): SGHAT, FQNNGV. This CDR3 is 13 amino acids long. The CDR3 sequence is CASSLDLNQPQHF. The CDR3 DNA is TGTGCCAGCAGCTTAGATCTTAATCAGCCCCAGCATTTT.

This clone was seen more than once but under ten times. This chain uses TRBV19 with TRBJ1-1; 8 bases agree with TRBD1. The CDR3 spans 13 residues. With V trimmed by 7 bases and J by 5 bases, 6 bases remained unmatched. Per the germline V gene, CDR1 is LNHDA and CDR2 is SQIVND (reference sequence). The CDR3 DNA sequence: TGTGCCAGTAACGACAGGGGACGAACTGAAGCTTTCTTT. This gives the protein CASNDRGRTEAFF. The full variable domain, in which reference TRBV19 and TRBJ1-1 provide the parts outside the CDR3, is DGGITQSPKYLFRKEGQNVTLSCEQNLNHDAMYWYRQDPGQGLRLIYYSQIVNDFQKGDIAEGYSVSREKKESFPLTVTSAQKNPTAFYLCASNDRGRTEAFFGQGTRLTVV.

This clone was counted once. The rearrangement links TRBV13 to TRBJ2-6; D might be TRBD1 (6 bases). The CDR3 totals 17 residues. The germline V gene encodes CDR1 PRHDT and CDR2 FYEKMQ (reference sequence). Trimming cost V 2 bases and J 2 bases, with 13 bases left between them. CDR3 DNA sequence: TGTGCCAGCAGCTTAAACCCTACAGGGCCTGGGGCCAACGTCCTGACTTTC. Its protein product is CASSLNPTGPGANVLTF.

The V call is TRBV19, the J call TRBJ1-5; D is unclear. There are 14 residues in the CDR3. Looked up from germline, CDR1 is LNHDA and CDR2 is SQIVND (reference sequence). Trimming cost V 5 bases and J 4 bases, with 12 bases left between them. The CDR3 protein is CASSPYGKNQPQHF. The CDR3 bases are TGTGCCAGTAGTCCGTACGGTAAAAATCAGCCCCAGCATTTT. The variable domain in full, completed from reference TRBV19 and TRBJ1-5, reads DGGITQSPKYLFRKEGQNVTLSCEQNLNHDAMYWYRQDPGQGLRLIYYSQIVNDFQKGDIAEGYSVSREKKESFPLTVTSAQKNPTAFYLCASSPYGKNQPQHFGDGTRLSIL.

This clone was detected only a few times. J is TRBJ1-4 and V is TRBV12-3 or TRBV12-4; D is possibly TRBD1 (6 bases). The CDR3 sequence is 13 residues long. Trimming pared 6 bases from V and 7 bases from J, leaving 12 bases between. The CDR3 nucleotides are TGTGCCAGCAGCGACAGGACAGTTGAAAAACTGTTTTTT. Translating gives CASSDRTVEKLFF.

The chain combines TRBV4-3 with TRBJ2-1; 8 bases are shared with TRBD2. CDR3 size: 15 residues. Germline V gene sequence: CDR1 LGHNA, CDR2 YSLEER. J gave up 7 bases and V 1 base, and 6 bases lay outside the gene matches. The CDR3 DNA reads TGCGCCAGCAGCCAAGTAAGCGGGGGCCGGAATGAGCAGTTCTTC. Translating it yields CASSQVSGGRNEQFF.

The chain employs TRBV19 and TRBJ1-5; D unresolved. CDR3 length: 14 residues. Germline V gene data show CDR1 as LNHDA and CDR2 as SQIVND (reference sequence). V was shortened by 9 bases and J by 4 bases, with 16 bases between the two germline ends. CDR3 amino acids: CASSKLGGNQPQHF. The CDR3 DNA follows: TGTGCCAGCTCGAAATTGGGCGGGAATCAGCCCCAGCATTTT. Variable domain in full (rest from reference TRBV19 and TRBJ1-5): DGGITQSPKYLFRKEGQNVTLSCEQNLNHDAMYWYRQDPGQGLRLIYYSQIVNDFQKGDIAEGYSVSREKKESFPLTVTSAQKNPTAFYLCASSKLGGNQPQHFGDGTRLSIL.